This T cell receptor (beta chain) was identified in a study of cytomegalovirus exposure and HLA in healthy donors. Study information: Falling in the Caucasian-associated ancestry cluster were roughly 86% of about 400 genotyped donors.

The PCR used 60 Vbeta and 13 Jbeta primers. This table comes from immunoSEQ multiplex PCR, and its TCRdb copy is limited to in-frame clones, with some not included. Among about 170,000 clones listed, roughly 80% were seen once. The V end lost 7 bases, the J end lost 3 bases, and 10 bases lay between the germline ends. Germline values: CDR1 SNHLY, CDR2 FYNNEI. The CDR3 runs to 12 residues. As for this clone: Its antigen is currently unknown.

Study-wide results and limits: Researchers reported from a later analysis that most CMV-associated TCR beta chains appeared HLA-restricted. An analysis done earlier found most TCR beta V segments productive about 90% or about 30% of the time.

The source is a woman aged 18-30 years in good health and CMV-seronegative. The sample taken for sequencing was PBMCs. The chain uses TRBV2 and TRBJ2-7, with D perhaps matching TRBD1 (6 bases). The CDR3 reads CASTADSYEQYF. The CDR3 DNA reads as TGTGCCAGCACCGCGGACAGCTACGAGCAGTACTTC.